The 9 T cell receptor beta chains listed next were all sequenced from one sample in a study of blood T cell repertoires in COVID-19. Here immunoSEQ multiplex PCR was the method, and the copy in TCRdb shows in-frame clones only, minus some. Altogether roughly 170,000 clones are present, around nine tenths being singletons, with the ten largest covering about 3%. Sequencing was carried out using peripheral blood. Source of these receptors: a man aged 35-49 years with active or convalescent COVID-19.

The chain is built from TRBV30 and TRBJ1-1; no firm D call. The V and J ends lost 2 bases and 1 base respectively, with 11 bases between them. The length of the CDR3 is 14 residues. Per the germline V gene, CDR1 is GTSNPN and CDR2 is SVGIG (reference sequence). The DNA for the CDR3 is TGTGCCTGGAGTAACCCCAGAGGGAACACTGAAGCTTTCTTT. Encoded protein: CAWSNPRGNTEAFF.

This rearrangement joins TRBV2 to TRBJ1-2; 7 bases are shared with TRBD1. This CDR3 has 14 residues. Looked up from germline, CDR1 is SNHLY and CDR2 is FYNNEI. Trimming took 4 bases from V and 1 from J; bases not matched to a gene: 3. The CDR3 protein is CASSGRGVNYGYTF. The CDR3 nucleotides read TGTGCCAGCAGTGGCAGGGGGGTTAACTATGGCTACACCTTC. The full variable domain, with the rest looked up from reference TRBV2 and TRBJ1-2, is EPEVTQTPSHQVTQMGQEVILRCVPISNHLYFYWYRQILGQKVEFLVSFYNNEISEKSEIFDDQFSVERPDGSNFTLKIRSTKLEDSAMYFCASSGRGVNYGYTFGSGTRLTVV.

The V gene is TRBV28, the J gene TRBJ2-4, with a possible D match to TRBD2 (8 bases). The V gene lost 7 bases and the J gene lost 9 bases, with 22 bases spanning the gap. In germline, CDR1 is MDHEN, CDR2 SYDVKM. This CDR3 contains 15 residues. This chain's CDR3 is CASKGAGDSPGIQYF. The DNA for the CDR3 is TGTGCCAGCAAAGGAGCGGGGGACAGCCCTGGCATTCAGTACTTC. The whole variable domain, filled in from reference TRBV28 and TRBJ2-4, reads DVKVTQSSRYLVKRTGEKVFLECVQDMDHENMFWYRQDPGLGLRLIYFSYDVKMKEKGDIPEGYSVSREKKERFSLILESASTNQTSMYLCASKGAGDSPGIQYFGAGTRLSVL.

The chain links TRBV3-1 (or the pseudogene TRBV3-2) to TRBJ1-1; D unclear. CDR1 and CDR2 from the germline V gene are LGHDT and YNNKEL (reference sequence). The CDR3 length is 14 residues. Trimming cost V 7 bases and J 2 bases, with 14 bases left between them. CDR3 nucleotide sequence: TGTGCCAGCACTCAAAGGGAGGCAAACACTGAAGCTTTCTTT. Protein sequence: CASTQREANTEAFF.

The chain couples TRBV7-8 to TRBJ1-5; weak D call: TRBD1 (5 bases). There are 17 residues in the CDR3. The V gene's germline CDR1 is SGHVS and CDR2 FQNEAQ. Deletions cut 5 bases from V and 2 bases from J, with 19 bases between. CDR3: CASSHGFQGEGNQPQHF. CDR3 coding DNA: TGTGCCAGCAGCCATGGATTCCAGGGTGAGGGCAATCAGCCCCAGCATTTT. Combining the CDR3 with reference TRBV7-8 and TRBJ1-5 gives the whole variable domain GAGVSQSPRYKVAKRGQDVALRCDPISGHVSLFWYQQALGQGPEFLTYFQNEAQLDKSGLPSDRFFAERPEGSVSTLKIQRTQQEDSAVYLCASSHGFQGEGNQPQHFGDGTRLSIL.

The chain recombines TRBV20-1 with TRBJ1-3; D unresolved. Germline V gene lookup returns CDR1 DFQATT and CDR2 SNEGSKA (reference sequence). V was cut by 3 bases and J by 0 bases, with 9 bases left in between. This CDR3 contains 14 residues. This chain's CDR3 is CSASHPGSGNTIYF. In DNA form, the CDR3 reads TGCAGTGCTAGTCACCCCGGCTCTGGAAACACCATATATTTT.

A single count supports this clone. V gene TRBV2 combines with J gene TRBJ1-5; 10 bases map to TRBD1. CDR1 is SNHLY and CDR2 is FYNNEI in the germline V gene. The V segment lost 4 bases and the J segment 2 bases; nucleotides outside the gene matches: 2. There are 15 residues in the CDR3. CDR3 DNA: TGTGCCAGCAGTGTAGGACAGGGGGGCAATCAGCCCCAGCATTTT. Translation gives CASSVGQGGNQPQHF.

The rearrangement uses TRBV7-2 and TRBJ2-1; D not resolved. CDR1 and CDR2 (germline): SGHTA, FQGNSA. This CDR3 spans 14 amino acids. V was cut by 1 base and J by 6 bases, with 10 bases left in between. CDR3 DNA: TGTGCCAGCAGCTTAGACCTAAGATTCAATGAGCAGTTCTTC. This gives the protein CASSLDLRFNEQFF.

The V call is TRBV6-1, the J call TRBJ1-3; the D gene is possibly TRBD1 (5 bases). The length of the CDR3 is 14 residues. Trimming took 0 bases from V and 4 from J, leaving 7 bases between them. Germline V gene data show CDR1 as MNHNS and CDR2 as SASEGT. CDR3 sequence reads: CASSEADRGNTIYF. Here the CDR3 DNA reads TGTGCCAGCAGTGAAGCAGACAGAGGAAACACCATATATTTT.